This T cell receptor (beta chain) appears in the sequencing data of a study of cytomegalovirus exposure and HLA in healthy donors. Notes on the study in general: The study recorded some 160 TCR beta chains that were cytomegalovirus-associated.

Concerning this clone itself: The antigen is unknown.

The method was immunoSEQ multiplex PCR; TCRdb's version includes in-frame clones alone and lacks a portion of them. Among more than 300,000 clones, around 86% were seen once, and the ten largest hold more than 0.8%. The CDR3 loop spans 14 amino acids. V lost 3 bases, J lost 4 bases, and 5 bases stayed unmatched. Germline V CDR1 and CDR2: MDHEN, SYDVKM. Sequencing was done on a sample of PBMCs. V and J are TRBV28 and TRBJ1-2; 7 nucleotides agree with TRBD1. The sequence derives from a woman in her late teens or twenties in good health and CMV-seronegative. The CDR3 sequence: CASSFDRAGYGYTF. The CDR3, as DNA: TGTGCCAGCAGTTTTGACAGGGCTGGCTATGGCTACACCTTC.